This T cell receptor beta chain was identified during a study of beta chain features in type 1 diabetes. Study in general: Examination spanned 90 million to 140 million sorted cells from all samples. General study findings and limits: Whether TCRB rearrangement is influenced by HLA type went unresolved here.

Sorted CD4+ subsets: naive, central memory, regulatory, stem cell-like memory (CD45RO/CCR7/CD25/CD127/CD95/CD27 panel). Germline V gene data show CDR1 as LNHNV and CDR2 as YYDKDF (reference sequence). V lost 8 bases, J lost 4 bases, and 11 bases lay in between. The CDR3 is 12 residues long. This clone turned up a few times. Its target is not known. The whole isolated RNA underwent reverse transcription, so sequencing captured expressed TCRB transcripts. Clones were sequenced by immunoSEQ multiplex PCR, and TCRdb holds only the in-frame ones, with some missing. The data show about 330,000 clones, 11% seen once.

The sample consisted of naive CD4+ T cells from blood. The gene calls are TRBV15 and TRBJ1-1; weak D call: TRBD1 (6 bases). The receptor's source is a woman in her thirties in good health. The CDR3 nucleotides read TGTGCCACCGGACAGCGGGGCACTGAAGCTTTCTTT. This sequence encodes CATGQRGTEAFF.